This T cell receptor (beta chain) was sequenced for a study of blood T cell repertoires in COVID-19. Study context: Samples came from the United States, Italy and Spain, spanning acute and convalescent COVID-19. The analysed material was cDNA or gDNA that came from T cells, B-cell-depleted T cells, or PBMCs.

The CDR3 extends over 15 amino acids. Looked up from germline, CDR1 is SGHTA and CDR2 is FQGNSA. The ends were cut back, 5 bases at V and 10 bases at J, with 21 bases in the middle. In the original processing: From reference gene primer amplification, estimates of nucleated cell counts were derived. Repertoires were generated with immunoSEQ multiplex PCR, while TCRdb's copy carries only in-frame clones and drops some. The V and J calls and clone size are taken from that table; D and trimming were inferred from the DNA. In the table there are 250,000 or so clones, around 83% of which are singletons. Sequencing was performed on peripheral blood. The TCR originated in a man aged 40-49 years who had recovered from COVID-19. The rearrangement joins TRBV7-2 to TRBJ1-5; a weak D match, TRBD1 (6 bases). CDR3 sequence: CASSPAQGVLGPQHF. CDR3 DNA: TGTGCCAGCAGCCCGGCACAGGGCGTGCTGGGCCCCCAGCATTTT.